These T cell receptor beta chains were read from a single sample in a study of blood T cell repertoires in COVID-19. The assay was immunoSEQ multiplex PCR, and TCRdb's table has in-frame clones only and misses some. This repertoire shows 280,000 or so clones, roughly 88% found once; its top ten account for roughly 2.3%. Material: PBMCs or T cells enriched from blood (not recorded which). The receptors derive from a young man who had recovered from COVID-19. Both conserved end residues are part of each CDR3. The D gene is left open where the match is weak. Some rows mark clone size as missing; the rest say once, few, many or name a class of expanded clone.

size: NA; V: TRBV7-9; D: NA; J: TRBJ2-1; CDR3: CASSLVLDIHNEQFF; DNA: TGTGCCAGCAGCTTAGTCTTGGACATCCACAATGAGCAGTTCTTC
size: NA; V: TRBV7-9; D: NA; J: TRBJ1-1; CDR3: CASSLPGPHTEAFF; DNA: TGTGCCAGCAGCCTACCAGGTCCGCACACTGAAGCTTTCTTT
size: NA; V: TRBV2; D: TRBD1; J: TRBJ2-7; CDR3: CASRGDRGEQYF; DNA: TGTGCCAGCAGGGGGGACAGGGGCGAGCAGTACTTC
size: NA; V: TRBV2; D: NA; J: TRBJ1-6; CDR3: CASQAYSVGQGIHF; DNA: NA
size: few; V: TRBV11-2; D: NA; J: TRBJ2-7; CDR3: CASSLSYRGKGYEQYF; DNA: TGTGCCAGCAGCTTAAGCTACCGGGGAAAGGGATACGAGCAGTACTTC
size: NA; V: TRBV9; D: NA; J: TRBJ2-3; CDR3: CASSVDGQYTDTQYF; DNA: TGTGCCAGCAGCGTAGATGGGCAGTACACAGATACGCAGTATTTT
size: NA; V: TRBV5-1; D: TRBD1; J: TRBJ1-4; CDR3: CASSLRVDRSEKLFF; DNA: TGCGCCAGCAGCTTGCGGGTGGACAGGTCTGAAAAACTGTTTTTT
size: NA; V: TRBV3-1/TRBV3-2; D: TRBD1; J: TRBJ1-3; CDR3: CASSQRTGGNTIYF; DNA: TGTGCCAGCAGCCAAAGGACAGGTGGAAACACCATATATTTT
size: NA; V: TRBV15; D: NA; J: TRBJ1-1; CDR3: CATSRDSEGRNTEAFF; DNA: TGTGCCACCAGCAGAGATTCGGAAGGGAGGAACACTGAAGCTTTCTTT
size: NA; V: TRBV7-9; D: NA; J: TRBJ1-1; CDR3: CASTKGANTEAFF; DNA: TGTGCCAGCACAAAAGGGGCGAACACTGAAGCTTTCTTT
size: once; V: TRBV11-2; D: TRBD2; J: TRBJ2-1; CDR3: CASSPSGGYNEQFF; DNA: TGTGCCAGCTCCCCGAGCGGGGGGTACAATGAGCAGTTCTTC
size: NA; V: TRBV9; D: NA; J: TRBJ2-1; CDR3: CASSVTGIGGNEQFF; DNA: TGTGCCAGCAGCGTTACAGGGATAGGGGGCAATGAGCAGTTCTTC
size: NA; V: TRBV6-4; D: NA; J: TRBJ2-2; CDR3: CASSGGGSNTGELFF; DNA: TGTGCCAGCAGTGGCGGCGGCTCGAACACCGGGGAGCTGTTTTTT
size: few; V: TRBV7-3; D: NA; J: TRBJ2-2; CDR3: CASSLLGQDTGELFF; DNA: TGTGCCAGCAGCTTACTGGGACAAGACACCGGGGAGCTGTTTTTT
size: NA; V: TRBV7-9; D: NA; J: TRBJ2-2; CDR3: CASSQGNRDYTGELFF; DNA: TGTGCCAGCAGCCAAGGGAACAGGGATTACACCGGGGAGCTGTTTTTT
size: NA; V: TRBV9; D: NA; J: TRBJ2-5; CDR3: CASSVSREETQYF; DNA: TGTGCCAGCAGCGTATCTAGGGAGGAGACCCAGTACTTC
size: many; V: TRBV6-4; D: TRBD1; J: TRBJ2-3; CDR3: CASSEGTEHTDTQYF; DNA: TGTGCCAGCAGTGAGGGGACAGAACACACAGATACGCAGTATTTT
size: NA; V: TRBV7-2; D: NA; J: TRBJ2-5; CDR3: CASSLGGSGAQETQYF; DNA: TGTGCCAGCAGCTTAGGGGGGTCAGGGGCCCAAGAGACCCAGTACTTC
size: NA; V: TRBV2; D: NA; J: TRBJ2-2; CDR3: CASSGSFTGELFF; DNA: TGTGCCAGCAGTGGAAGCTTCACCGGGGAGCTGTTTTTT
size: once; V: TRBV2; D: TRBD2; J: TRBJ2-5; CDR3: CASKGLAGAQETQYF; DNA: TGTGCCAGCAAGGGACTAGCGGGGGCTCAAGAGACCCAGTACTTC
size: NA; V: TRBV4-2; D: NA; J: TRBJ2-6; CDR3: CASSQGGNSGANVLTF; DNA: TGTGCCAGCAGCCAAGGAGGGAACTCTGGGGCCAACGTCCTGACTTTC
size: NA; V: TRBV5-6; D: NA; J: TRBJ1-2; CDR3: CASLTLSGNYGYTF; DNA: TGTGCCAGCTTAACCCTTTCAGGGAACTATGGCTACACCTTC
size: NA; V: TRBV3-1/TRBV3-2; D: NA; J: TRBJ2-1; CDR3: CASRTSGGTYNEQFF; DNA: TGTGCCAGCAGAACTTCTGGGGGGACCTACAATGAGCAGTTCTTC
size: NA; V: TRBV5-1; D: TRBD1; J: TRBJ2-2; CDR3: CASNEGAYTGELFF; DNA: TGCGCCAGCAATGAGGGGGCTTACACCGGGGAGCTGTTTTTT
size: NA; V: TRBV9; D: NA; J: TRBJ2-3; CDR3: CASSVAGAGRITDTQYF; DNA: TGTGCCAGCAGCGTGGCTGGAGCTGGTAGAATCACAGATACGCAGTATTTT
size: NA; V: TRBV3-1/TRBV3-2; D: NA; J: TRBJ1-1; CDR3: CASRDIGNTEAFF; DNA: TGTGCCAGCCGGGACATTGGGAACACTGAAGCTTTCTTT
size: NA; V: TRBV9; D: NA; J: TRBJ2-7; CDR3: CASSVSQHEQYF; DNA: TGTGCCAGCAGCGTGTCACAGCACGAGCAGTACTTC
size: NA; V: TRBV9; D: NA; J: TRBJ2-7; CDR3: CASSVAGFGYEQYF; DNA: TGTGCCAGCAGCGTAGCGGGTTTCGGCTACGAGCAGTACTTC
size: NA; V: TRBV6-5; D: NA; J: TRBJ1-5; CDR3: CASSNSNQPQHF; DNA: TGTGCCAGCAGCAATAGCAATCAGCCCCAGCATTTT
size: NA; V: TRBV21-1; D: NA; J: TRBJ1-1; CDR3: CASSKFIRANTEAFF; DNA: TGTGCCAGCAGCAAATTTATCCGAGCGAACACTGAAGCTTTCTTT
size: NA; V: TRBV5-6; D: NA; J: TRBJ2-7; CDR3: CASSLGAGGPYEQYF; DNA: TGTGCCAGCAGCTTGGGAGCCGGGGGGCCCTACGAGCAGTACTTC
size: NA; V: TRBV5-1; D: NA; J: TRBJ2-3; CDR3: CASCARQGSTDTQYF; DNA: TGCGCCAGCTGCGCCCGGCAGGGTAGCACAGATACGCAGTATTTT
size: NA; V: TRBV5-1; D: NA; J: TRBJ1-2; CDR3: CASSWEAGNYGYTF; DNA: TGCGCCAGCAGCTGGGAGGCAGGGAACTATGGCTACACCTTC
size: NA; V: TRBV5-8; D: NA; J: TRBJ2-3; CDR3: CASRGQGTDTQYF; DNA: TGTGCCAGCAGGGGGCAGGGGACGGATACGCAGTATTTT
size: NA; V: TRBV2; D: NA; J: TRBJ2-7; CDR3: CASSEVRVRTYEQYF; DNA: TGTGCCAGCAGTGAAGTCAGGGTGCGAACTTACGAGCAGTACTTC
size: NA; V: TRBV9; D: NA; J: TRBJ2-1; CDR3: CASSVEAAGAQYNEQFF; DNA: TGTGCCAGCAGCGTAGAGGCGGCGGGGGCGCAATACAATGAGCAGTTCTTC
size: NA; V: TRBV5-4; D: TRBD2; J: TRBJ2-1; CDR3: CASSLDPSGGSSEQFF; DNA: TGTGCCAGCAGCTTGGATCCCAGCGGGGGGTCGAGTGAGCAGTTCTTC
size: NA; V: TRBV9; D: TRBD1; J: TRBJ1-3; CDR3: CASSTRDRSGGNTIYF; DNA: TGTGCCAGCAGCACTCGGGACAGGTCAGGAGGAAACACCATATATTTT
size: many; V: TRBV6-1; D: NA; J: TRBJ1-1; CDR3: CASSGGDLGHSTEAFF; DNA: TGTGCCAGCAGTGGGGGAGACCTCGGTCATAGCACTGAAGCTTTCTTT
size: NA; V: TRBV3-1/TRBV3-2; D: TRBD2; J: TRBJ2-7; CDR3: CASSPTSGGIYEQYF; DNA: TGTGCCAGCAGCCCAACTAGCGGGGGGATCTACGAGCAGTACTTC
size: NA; V: TRBV5-4; D: TRBD1; J: TRBJ1-2; CDR3: CASSPTSGTGAGYTF; DNA: TGTGCCAGCAGCCCCACGTCGGGGACAGGGGCTGGCTACACCTTC
size: NA; V: TRBV4-2; D: TRBD2; J: TRBJ2-3; CDR3: CASSQPGGATDTQYF; DNA: TGTGCCAGCAGCCAGCCCGGGGGGGCAACAGATACGCAGTATTTT
size: NA; V: TRBV11-3; D: NA; J: TRBJ2-1; CDR3: CASSLGGLTNEQFF; DNA: TGTGCCAGCAGCTTAGGCGGACTAACGAATGAGCAGTTCTTC
size: once; V: TRBV19; D: NA; J: TRBJ1-1; CDR3: CASSLAAGVNTEAFF; DNA: TGTGCCAGTAGTCTCGCAGCAGGGGTGAACACTGAAGCTTTCTTT
size: NA; V: TRBV18; D: NA; J: TRBJ1-2; CDR3: CASSPPMGIGYTF; DNA: TGTGCCAGCTCACCACCTATGGGCATCGGCTACACCTTC
size: NA; V: TRBV18; D: NA; J: TRBJ2-5; CDR3: CASSPGKRGAYQETQYF; DNA: TGTGCCAGCTCACCTGGAAAACGGGGGGCGTACCAAGAGACCCAGTACTTC